The 27 T cell receptor beta chains below all came from one sample that was sequenced in a study of blood T cells in healthy people across ages. Primed by a sample-barcoded 5' primer and a J-beta primer mix, a second PCR proceeded for 7 to 11 cycles. TCRdb redid the calling of the 5' RACE reads with MiXCR, one entry per CDR3 protein. The sample lists about 840,000 distinct CDR3 sequences; almost 30% were seen once. The same data also contributed to another study, on T cells of mothers and their children.

The sample comprised blood. These receptors were collected from a woman aged 40 to 50 in good health.

This chain links TRBV5-1 with TRBJ1-6; no clear D. Trimming removed 5 bases at V and 5 bases at J, with 11 bases between. The CDR3 is 14 amino acids. The germline CDR1 and CDR2 sequences are SGHRS and YFSETQ. CDR3 in DNA: TGCGCCAGCAGATCCCGGGTCCATAATTCACCCCTCCACTTT. Protein sequence: CASRSRVHNSPLHF.

The chain couples TRBV5-4 to TRBJ2-1; the match to TRBD1 covers 9 bases. Germline assignment: CDR1 SGHNT and CDR2 YYREEE (reference sequence). The trim removed 5 bases at V and 10 bases at J, leaving 7 bases unmatched. This CDR3 spans 13 amino acids. The CDR3 DNA reads TGTGCCAGCAGGGGACAGGGTCGGAACGAGCAGTTCTTC. Residues: CASRGQGRNEQFF.

This clonotype was counted ten times or more. The chain is built from TRBV2 and TRBJ2-3; perhaps TRBD2 as D (6 bases). The germline CDR1 and CDR2 sequences are SNHLY and FYNNEI. Trimming left V 4 bases short and J 11 bases short, with 16 bases between. CDR3 length: 13 amino acids. Written as DNA, the CDR3 is TGTGCCAGCAGTGCCCCTTGGGAGGCGAAGCAGTATTTT. Its translation is CASSAPWEAKQYF.

The V call is TRBV28, the J call TRBJ1-2; TRBD1 aligns across 7 bases. The CDR3 runs to 15 residues. V was clipped by 4 bases and J by 5 bases; unmatched bases: 10. The germline V gene has CDR1 MDHEN and CDR2 SYDVKM. The CDR3 spells CASSSPGQQIYGYTF. As DNA, the CDR3 is TGTGCCAGCAGTTCTCCGGGACAGCAGATTTATGGCTACACCTTC.

The chain couples TRBV29-1 to TRBJ2-4; D is tentatively TRBD1 or TRBD2 (5 bases each). Trimming took off 8 bases at V and 13 bases at J, with 24 bases between the two ends. Germline V lookup: CDR1 SQVTM, CDR2 ANQGSEA. The CDR3 length is 13 residues. CDR3 sequence reads: CSSRDGTYNEQYF. The CDR3 DNA reads TGCAGCTCCCGGGACGGGACCTACAATGAGCAGTACTTC.

Only a few counts were recorded for this clonotype. The chain carries TRBV28 and TRBJ2-2; weak D call: TRBD1 (7 bases). The CDR3 is 18 amino acids. Trimming removed 6 bases from V and 2 bases from J, with 22 bases in between. CDR1 is MDHEN and CDR2 is SYDVKM in the germline V gene. CDR3 in amino acids: CASRTLRGTAINTGELFF. DNA of the CDR3: TGTGCCAGCAGAACTCTTCGCGGGACAGCGATAAACACCGGGGAGCTGTTTTTT.

This clonotype showed up just a few times. The V gene is TRBV20-1, the J gene TRBJ2-2, with D possibly being TRBD1 (5 bases). The germline V gene encodes CDR1 DFQATT and CDR2 SNEGSKA (reference sequence). V lost 0 bases and J 2 bases, leaving 7 bases between the germline ends. The CDR3 is 14 residues long. CDR3 sequence (DNA): TGCAGTGCTAGAGATTGGGGCAACACCGGGGAGCTGTTTTTT. Its protein product is CSARDWGNTGELFF.

The chain is built from TRBV4-1 and TRBJ2-4; 8 nucleotides align to TRBD2. CDR3 length: 14 amino acids. J lost 5 bases, V lost 4 bases, and 4 bases had no gene match. Germline CDR1 is MGHRA and CDR2 is YSYEKL. The CDR3 protein is CASSLGLGQNIQYF. CDR3 DNA sequence: TGCGCCAGCAGCCTGGGACTAGGCCAAAACATTCAGTACTTC.

On this clonotype itself: A read error may explain this, as a much larger clone is one base away. The chain carries TRBV20-1 and TRBJ2-7, with 9 bases fitting TRBD1. CDR1 is DFQATT and CDR2 is SNEGSKA in the germline V gene (reference sequence). The CDR3 loop spans 17 amino acids. The CDR3 DNA reads TGCAGTACTAGCCCTTTAACCCGGGACAGGGCAGAGGACGAGCAGTACTTC. Its translation is CSTSPLTRDRAEDEQYF.

This clonotype was observed a few times. The V call is TRBV6-2 or TRBV6-3, the J call TRBJ2-1; 7 bases agree with TRBD2. The end of the DNA aligns better with TRBJ2-7, so the J call may be wrong. Germline V gene lookup returns CDR1 MNHEY and CDR2 SVGEGT. The CDR3 contains 13 residues. CDR3 region: CASRGVDYNEQYF. CDR3 DNA sequence: TGTGCCAGCCGGGGGGTAGACTACAATGAGCAGTACTTC.

This clonotype appeared many times. V is TRBV12-3 or TRBV12-4 and J is TRBJ2-3; 11 nucleotides match TRBD2. The CDR3 has 14 residues. J lost 3 bases, V lost 5 bases, and 1 base had no gene match. Here the CDR3 reads CASSRTSGTDTQYF. For the CDR3, the DNA is TGTGCCAGCAGTCGGACTAGCGGGACAGATACGCAGTATTTT.

This clonotype appeared a few times. J is TRBJ2-3 and V is TRBV6-1, with TRBD2 as a possible D gene (6 bases). CDR3 size: 16 residues. Germline CDR1 is MNHNS and CDR2 is SASEGT. The V end lost 1 base, the J end lost 0 bases, and 11 bases lay between the germline ends. CDR3 region: CASSEEVGTSTDTQYF. The CDR3 nucleotides read TGTGCCAGCAGTGAAGAAGTCGGGACTAGCACAGATACGCAGTATTTT.

The chain employs TRBV5-1 and TRBJ1-2; perhaps TRBD1 as D (5 bases). Per the germline V gene, CDR1 is SGHRS and CDR2 is YFSETQ. Trimming left V 5 bases short and J 0 bases short, with 14 bases between. CDR3 length equals 15 residues. The CDR3 here is CASRNTGSSNYGYTF. The CDR3 DNA reads as TGCGCCAGCAGGAATACAGGATCCTCTAACTATGGCTACACCTTC.

V gene TRBV5-1 combines with J gene TRBJ2-5; no firm D call. With 1 base removed from V and 5 bases from J, the gap between germline ends came to 6 bases. The V gene's germline CDR1 is SGHRS and CDR2 YFSETQ. This CDR3 region has 12 residues. CDR3 sequence (DNA): TGCGCCAGCAGCTTGAAACCGGAGACCCAGTACTTC. The encoded protein is CASSLKPETQYF.

At least ten counts were recorded for this clonotype. The rearrangement joins TRBV12-3 or TRBV12-4 to TRBJ1-2; 8 bases are a match to TRBD1. The V segment lost 5 bases and the J segment 8 bases; nucleotides outside the gene matches: 1. This CDR3 contains 11 residues. The CDR3 sequence: CASSGQGGYTF. CDR3 nucleotides: TGTGCCAGCAGTGGACAGGGAGGCTACACCTTC.

J is TRBJ2-7 and V is TRBV28, with a weak D call TRBD2 (5 bases). There are 15 residues in the CDR3. V was pared by 5 bases and J by 6 bases, with 20 bases between. From germline, CDR1 is MDHEN and CDR2 SYDVKM. CDR3: CASSMPPGKVGEQYF. CDR3 DNA sequence: TGTGCCAGCAGTATGCCCCCGGGGAAGGTAGGCGAGCAGTACTTC. Together with reference TRBV28 and TRBJ2-7, the CDR3 gives the full variable domain: DVKVTQSSRYLVKRTGEKVFLECVQDMDHENMFWYRQDPGLGLRLIYFSYDVKMKEKGDIPEGYSVSREKKERFSLILESASTNQTSMYLCASSMPPGKVGEQYFGPGTRLTVT.

This clonotype has at least ten counts. This rearrangement joins TRBV2 to TRBJ2-4; the D gene could be TRBD1 or TRBD2 (5 bases each). Trimming left V 7 bases short and J 0 bases short, with 16 bases between. From germline, CDR1 is SNHLY and CDR2 FYNNEI. This CDR3 spans 16 amino acids. CDR3 residues: CASTGQNDLAKNIQYF. CDR3 nucleotides: TGTGCCAGCACGGGGCAAAATGATCTAGCCAAAAACATTCAGTACTTC.

A remark on this clonotype: At one end, the junction sequence differs from germline, possibly due to a read error. This chain uses TRBV12-3 or TRBV12-4 with TRBJ1-4; D unresolved. The CDR3 is made up of 15 amino acids. CDR3 bases: TGTGCCAGCAGCCTCCGGCCCTCGGAGGGTGAAAAACGGTTTTTT. Its translation: CASSLRPSEGEKRFF.

This clonotype appeared once. Given a much more abundant clone one base away, this may be a read error. Given the absence of the conserved phenylalanine or tryptophan at the CDR3 end, a read error is likely. The rearrangement uses TRBV29-1 and TRBJ1-2; D unclear. CDR3 length equals 14 residues. The V end lost 1 base, the J end lost 3 bases, and 12 bases lay between the germline ends. The germline gives CDR1 SQVTM, CDR2 ANQGSEA. The CDR3 nucleotides are TGCAGCGTTGAAGTCCCACAGAAATACTATGGCTACACCGTC. This codes for CSVEVPQKYYGYTV.

This clonotype was counted only a few times. The V call is TRBV12-3 or TRBV12-4, the J call TRBJ2-3, with a tentative D call TRBD2 (6 bases). Trimming removed 5 bases at V and 4 bases at J, with 22 bases between. The CDR3 covers 17 residues. The CDR3 region has the DNA TGTGCCAGCAGTCTGGGGACTCGGAGGATGCATTCAGATACGCAGTATTTT. Translating gives CASSLGTRRMHSDTQYF.

This clonotype has just a few counts. The chain uses TRBV28 and TRBJ2-3; TRBD2 might be the D (5 bases). Trimming took 6 bases from V and 0 from J, leaving 13 bases between them. There are 15 residues in the CDR3. Germline lookup yields CDR1 MDHEN and CDR2 SYDVKM. Here the CDR3 reads CASSSLRTSTDTQYF. CDR3 coding DNA: TGTGCCAGCAGCTCCCTAAGGACTAGCACAGATACGCAGTATTTT.

This clonotype was counted ten times or more. The rearrangement joins TRBV20-1 to TRBJ2-7; D unresolved. The CDR3 is made up of 14 amino acids. Germline values: CDR1 DFQATT, CDR2 SNEGSKA (reference sequence). Trimming stripped 0 bases from V and 3 bases from J, with 12 bases between. The CDR3 protein is CSARDVALDYEQYF. CDR3 nucleotides: TGCAGTGCTAGAGATGTCGCCCTGGACTACGAGCAGTACTTC.

This clonotype appeared many times. This chain uses TRBV9 with TRBJ1-6; D not certain. Germline V gene sequence: CDR1 SGDLS, CDR2 YYNGEE. The length of the CDR3 is 15 residues. V lost 0 bases and J lost 9, with 13 bases in between. CDR3 DNA: TGTGCCAGCAGCGTAGCCCCTGGTATTAGTTCACCCCTCCACTTT. It codes for CASSVAPGISSPLHF.

This sequence joins TRBV7-2 and TRBJ2-5; TRBD1 aligns across 12 bases. CDR1 and CDR2 from the germline V gene are SGHTA and FQGNSA. CDR3 length: 16 residues. V trimming: 5 bases; J trimming: 2 bases; junction bases outside the gene matches: 6. CDR3 loop: CASSGRDRGPQETQYF. In DNA form, the CDR3 reads TGTGCCAGCAGCGGGAGGGACAGGGGGCCTCAAGAGACCCAGTACTTC.

In this sample, this clonotype turned up a few times. The J gene is TRBJ1-1, the V gene TRBV12-3 or TRBV12-4; 8 nucleotides match TRBD1. The CDR3 extends over 15 amino acids. Trimming removed 10 bases from V and 0 bases from J; junction bases left unmatched: 10. CDR3 residues: CATRAGGAVNTEAFF. CDR3 DNA sequence: TGTGCCACCCGAGCAGGGGGCGCGGTGAACACTGAAGCTTTCTTT.

This chain connects TRBV20-1 to TRBJ1-4; D call uncertain. The CDR3 length is 14 residues. The V and J ends lost 7 bases and 8 bases respectively, with 20 bases between them. The germline V gene encodes CDR1 DFQATT and CDR2 SNEGSKA (reference sequence). The CDR3 nucleotides are TGCAGTGTTGGGTCAGATCTCAAGCGGGAAAAACTGTTTTTT. This sequence encodes CSVGSDLKREKLFF.

This clonotype was observed at least ten times. This chain links TRBV28 with TRBJ1-1, with a possible D match to TRBD1 (6 bases). Germline V CDR1 and CDR2: MDHEN, SYDVKM. This CDR3 comprises 9 residues. For the CDR3, the DNA is TGTGCGAGCGGACAGATCGCTTTCTTT. Its translation is CASGQIAFF.